Listed here are 24 T cell receptor beta chains from one sample, sequenced in a study of blood T cells in healthy people across ages. Sample-barcoded 5' priming and a J-beta primer mix drove a second PCR of about 7 to 12 cycles. MiXCR was run by TCRdb on the 5' RACE reads, yielding one entry per CDR3 protein. The profile shows more than 650,000 distinct CDR3 sequences, about 48% of them singletons. Sequenced material: blood. The receptor set was obtained from a man at least 80 years old in good health.

CDR3: CASSSGTGNSYNEQFF. In DNA, the CDR3 is TGCGCCAGCAGCTCCGGGACAGGGAACTCCTACAATGAGCAGTTCTTC. This chain links TRBV5-1 with TRBJ2-1, with 9 nucleotides matching TRBD1. Trimming cost V 3 bases and J 0 bases; bases outside gene matches: 4. Germline CDR1 is SGHRS and CDR2 is YFSETQ. The CDR3 length is 16 residues.

This chain uses TRBV20-1 with TRBJ1-2, with D perhaps matching TRBD1 (6 bases). V was cut by 0 bases and J by 2 bases, with 7 bases left in between. CDR3 length: 13 residues. Germline V gene sequence: CDR1 DFQATT, CDR2 SNEGSKA (reference sequence). The CDR3 region is CSAREGANYGYTF. CDR3 in DNA: TGCAGTGCTAGAGAGGGGGCAAACTATGGCTACACCTTC.

The chain joins TRBV30 to TRBJ1-1; maybe TRBD1 (5 bases). The germline V gene has CDR1 GTSNPN and CDR2 SVGIG (reference sequence). V lost 2 bases, J lost 1 base, and 11 bases lay in between. The CDR3 extends over 14 amino acids. The DNA of the CDR3 is TGTGCCTGGAGTTCCGGGACGGGGAACACTGAAGCTTTCTTT. Its translation: CAWSSGTGNTEAFF.

The chain has TRBV4-2 and TRBJ2-3, with 10 bases aligning to TRBD1. The germline V gene has CDR1 LGHNA and CDR2 YNFKEQ. The V and J ends lost 1 base and 14 bases, in that order; junction bases with no gene match: 15. This CDR3 region has 16 residues. The CDR3, as DNA: TGTGCCAGCAGCCAAGGGACAGGGGGAAAGGGCAGAGACGCGTATTTT. Encoded protein: CASSQGTGGKGRDAYF.

J is TRBJ2-1 and V is TRBV4-2, with TRBD2 identical over 11 bases. This CDR3 comprises 17 residues. Germline trimming cut 3 bases from V and 2 bases from J; bases unmatched to any gene: 6. In germline, CDR1 is LGHNA, CDR2 YNFKEQ. Written as DNA, the CDR3 is TGTGCCAGCAGCCACGGGATGGGACTAGCGGCCTACAATGAGCAGTTCTTC. Amino acids: CASSHGMGLAAYNEQFF.

Only a few counts were recorded for this clonotype. This chain joins TRBV2 and TRBJ2-3, with D possibly matching TRBD1 (5 bases). Germline assignment: CDR1 SNHLY and CDR2 FYNNEI. V lost 4 bases and J lost 14, with 13 bases in between. CDR3 length equals 11 residues. CDR3 in DNA: TGTGCCAGCAGTGTCCAGGGATACGCGTATTTT. Translating it yields CASSVQGYAYF.

This chain connects TRBV24-1 to TRBJ2-1; D is possibly TRBD1 (5 bases). V lost 9 bases and J lost 4, with 18 bases in between. The CDR3 spans 15 residues. Germline V lookup: CDR1 KGHDR, CDR2 SFDVKD. CDR3: CATGQSDSAYNEQFF. For the CDR3, the DNA is TGTGCCACCGGGCAGTCCGACAGCGCGTACAATGAGCAGTTCTTC.

This chain joins TRBV5-1 and TRBJ2-1, with D perhaps TRBD1 or TRBD2 (5 bases each). Trimming removed 4 bases at V and 3 bases at J, with 14 bases between. Germline lookup yields CDR1 SGHRS and CDR2 YFSETQ. The CDR3 runs 15 residues. As DNA, the CDR3 is TGCGCCAGCAGCCCCGGGGCGGCTAACTACAATGAGCAGTTCTTC. Translated, it gives CASSPGAANYNEQFF.

This clonotype has a handful of counts. The genes are TRBV6-5 and TRBJ2-7; 9 nucleotides agree with TRBD1. Germline-derived CDR1 and CDR2 are MNHEY and SVGAGI. Unmatched junction bases numbered 7, after V lost 5 bases and J lost 5 bases. The CDR3 consists of 14 residues. The CDR3 spells CASSLRTGVDEQYF. CDR3 in DNA: TGTGCCAGCAGTCTCAGGACAGGGGTCGACGAGCAGTACTTC.

V gene TRBV7-6 combines with J gene TRBJ1-2; D gene ambiguous. Germline CDR1 is SGHVS and CDR2 is FNYEAQ. This CDR3 region has 14 residues. Trimming pared 0 bases from V and 4 bases from J, leaving 9 bases between. For the CDR3, the DNA is TGTGCCAGCAGCTTAGCCACATACCCCTATGGCTACACCTTC. Its translation: CASSLATYPYGYTF. The full variable domain, rest sourced from reference TRBV7-6 and TRBJ1-2, is GAGVSQSPRYKVTKRGQDVALRCDPISGHVSLYWYRQALGQGPEFLTYFNYEAQQDKSGLPNDRFSAERPEGSISTLTIQRTEQRDSAMYRCASSLATYPYGYTFGSGTRLTVV.

This clonotype was detected once. The genes are TRBV20-1 and TRBJ2-4, with 9 bases identical to TRBD1. Germline loops: CDR1 DFQATT, CDR2 SNEGSKA (reference sequence). V lost 8 bases and J lost 13; bases outside the gene matches: 15. The CDR3 runs to 13 residues. CDR3 in DNA: TGCAGTATGGCCGGGACAGGGCTTGGTGAGCAGTACTTC. This encodes CSMAGTGLGEQYF.

This chain connects TRBV7-6 to TRBJ1-1; no clear D gene. Germline CDR1 and CDR2: SGHVS and FNYEAQ. The CDR3 sequence is 13 residues long. Trimming removed 5 bases at V and 4 bases at J, with 11 bases between. The CDR3 coding sequence is TGTGCCAGCAGCCGGGAGCTACTCACTGAAGCTTTCTTT. Its protein is CASSRELLTEAFF.

Comments on this clonotype: A read error may produce the germline difference seen at one junction end. The chain combines TRBV6-1 with TRBJ1-5, with D unclear. The CDR3 length is 12 residues. Germline V gene lookup returns CDR1 MNHNS and CDR2 SASEGT. The CDR3 is CASSEVIPPQHF. For the CDR3, the DNA is TGCGCCAGCAGTGAAGTTATCCCCCCCCAGCATTTT.

CDR3 region: CSVANVQGFSGANVLTF. CDR3 DNA sequence: TGCAGCGTTGCCAACGTGCAGGGTTTCTCTGGGGCCAACGTCCTGACTTTC. The rearrangement joins TRBV29-1 to TRBJ2-6, with D possibly being TRBD1 (5 bases). The CDR3 sequence is 17 residues long. Looked up from germline, CDR1 is SQVTM and CDR2 is ANQGSEA. V lost 4 bases to trimming and J lost 0 bases, with 16 bases between them.

V gene TRBV6-5 combines with J gene TRBJ2-7, with D maybe TRBD2 (7 bases). Germline CDR1 is MNHEY and CDR2 is SVGAGI. This CDR3 is built from 13 residues. V was clipped by 10 bases and J by 4 bases, with 17 bases between them. DNA of the CDR3: TGTGCCACCCGGGGGGCCTATCGGTACGAGCAGTACTTC. Its protein product is CATRGAYRYEQYF.

The V call is TRBV6-6, the J call TRBJ2-4; TRBD2 agrees at 8 bases. The CDR3 is made up of 17 amino acids. After removal of 4 bases from V and 4 bases from J, the junction contained 12 bases not matched to a gene. Per germline, CDR1 MNHNY and CDR2 SVGAGI (reference sequence). The CDR3 DNA is TGTGCCAGCAGTTCCCAAGCGGGAGCGAGTTGGAAAAACATTCAGTACTTC. Translation: CASSSQAGASWKNIQYF.

The rearrangement links TRBV4-1 to TRBJ2-7; D gene ambiguous. The CDR3 contains 14 residues. CDR1 and CDR2 from the germline V gene are MGHRA and YSYEKL. V was pared by 2 bases and J by 0 bases, with 8 bases between. The CDR3: CASSQQASSYEQYF. In DNA form, the CDR3 reads TGCGCCAGCAGCCAACAAGCCAGCTCCTACGAGCAGTACTTC.

This clonotype has more than one count but fewer than ten. The J gene is TRBJ2-5, the V gene TRBV28, with a possible D match to TRBD1 (5 bases). The length of the CDR3 is 14 residues. Germline values: CDR1 MDHEN, CDR2 SYDVKM. The V end was cut by 1 base, the J end by 11 bases, with 17 bases between. CDR3 protein: CASSLYQGREEQYF. The CDR3 bases are TGTGCCAGCAGTTTATATCAGGGCCGTGAGGAGCAGTACTTC. Filled out from reference TRBV28 and TRBJ2-5, the complete variable domain reads DVKVTQSSRYLVKRTGEKVFLECVQDMDHENMFWYRQDPGLGLRLIYFSYDVKMKEKGDIPEGYSVSREKKERFSLILESASTNQTSMYLCASSLYQGREEQYFGPGTRLLVL.

The V and J genes are TRBV20-1 and TRBJ2-5, with 10 bases fitting TRBD2. Trimming removed 1 base from V and 5 bases from J; junction bases left unmatched: 7. The CDR3 sequence is 15 residues long. Germline V gene sequence: CDR1 DFQATT, CDR2 SNEGSKA (reference sequence). CDR3 protein: CSARVSGRAAETQYF. The CDR3 DNA reads as TGCAGTGCTAGAGTCAGCGGGAGGGCCGCTGAGACCCAGTACTTC.

V and J are TRBV12-3 or TRBV12-4 and TRBJ2-7; unclear D gene. The CDR3 has 13 amino acids. V lost 7 bases to trimming and J lost 0 bases, with 10 bases between them. CDR3 sequence reads: CASTPWISYEQYF. The CDR3 DNA follows: TGTGCCAGCACCCCATGGATCTCCTACGAGCAGTACTTC.

The chain joins TRBV27 to TRBJ2-2; TRBD2 aligns across 7 bases. Germline values: CDR1 MNHEY, CDR2 SMNVEV (reference sequence). V lost 5 bases, J lost 4 bases, and 10 bases stayed unmatched. The CDR3 sequence is 16 residues long. The CDR3 sequence is CASSKTSGGGTGELFF. As DNA, the CDR3 is TGTGCCAGCAGTAAGACTAGTGGGGGGGGCACCGGGGAGCTGTTTTTT.

The CDR3 DNA sequence: TGTGCCAGCAGCCCGAACCCTGGGACAGAGTATGGCTACACCTTC. It yields the protein CASSPNPGTEYGYTF. The chain recombines TRBV7-3 with TRBJ1-2, with 7 bases fitting TRBD1. The germline CDR1 and CDR2 sequences are SGHTA and FQGTGA. The CDR3 length is 15 residues. The V and J ends lost 5 bases and 5 bases, in that order; junction bases with no gene match: 11.

This clonotype came up a few times. This chain joins TRBV13 and TRBJ2-7; TRBD2 agrees at 8 bases. Germline V gene data show CDR1 as PRHDT and CDR2 as FYEKMQ (reference sequence). Losses at the gene ends were 4 bases for V and 2 bases for J; bases not matched to a gene: 16. This CDR3 comprises 18 residues. The DNA of the CDR3 is TGTGCCAGCAGCTCCCCGAAGCATCGACTAGCGCTCCCCTACGAGCAGTACTTC. Translated: CASSSPKHRLALPYEQYF.

The CDR3 here is CASSVGLAGVGETQYF. CDR3 DNA sequence: TGTGCCAGCAGCGTGGGACTAGCGGGAGTTGGCGAGACCCAGTACTTC. The chain couples TRBV9 to TRBJ2-5; 14 bases fit TRBD2. Germline CDR1 SGDLS, CDR2 YYNGEE. V was pared by 2 bases and J by 5 bases, with 5 bases of the junction left unmatched. CDR3 size: 16 residues. The full variable domain, with the rest looked up from reference TRBV9 and TRBJ2-5, is DSGVTQTPKHLITATGQRVTLRCSPRSGDLSVYWYQQSLDQGLQFLIQYYNGEERAKGNILERFSAQQFPDLHSELNLSSLELGDSALYFCASSVGLAGVGETQYFGPGTRLLVL.